This TCR beta chain was recovered during a study of vaccination and CD4 T cells after COVID-19. Study overall: Median draw time for post-COVID samples was about 100 days post-diagnosis (range 35 to 161). Post-vaccination samples were procured at a median of approximately 72 days following dose two (range 14 to 241).

Cultured CD4+ T-cell DNA underwent Oncomine TCR Beta short-read sequencing. MiXCR was run by TCRdb on the PCR reads, yielding one entry per CDR3 protein. The sample lists around 9,400 distinct CDR3 sequences; 20% to 30% were seen once. A word on this clonotype: Its matching antigen is unknown.

The CDR3 is 12 amino acids. Per the germline V gene, CDR1 is SQVTM and CDR2 is ANQGSEA. The ends were cut back, 8 bases at V and 7 bases at J, with 18 bases in the middle. The treatment here: approximately 9-day PBMC culture with coronavirus spike peptide pools or control peptides (ViraFEST assay). T cells were expanded with peptide pools, and expanded clonotypes were identified by TCR sequencing. Sequences were derived from CD4+ T cells from blood, cultured in vitro, sampled after SARS-CoV-2 vaccination. The clonotype was recovered from a human donor who had recovered from COVID-19. This rearrangement joins TRBV29-1 to TRBJ2-7, with TRBD2 as a possible D gene (5 bases). CDR3 nucleotide sequence: TGCAGCACCCGGACGGCGGGTGGAGAGCAGTACTTC. Translating it yields CSTRTAGGEQYF.